These 28 T cell receptor beta chains share one sample of origin, sequenced in a study of persistence of HIV-infected CD4 T cells. Their antigens remain unidentified. The libraries were made with immunoSEQ version 4 in survey mode. The protocol was immunoSEQ multiplex PCR, while the TCRdb copy is restricted to in-frame clones and leaves out a portion. Among tens of thousands of clones listed, around 78% were seen once. The stimulus was an HIV-1 Gag 15-mer peptide pool, around 1.1 ug/peptide/mL. CD40L/CD69 double-negative CD45RO-high memory CD4+ T cells were collected. Material: CD4+ T cells sorted from PBMCs after 18-hour stimulation, obtained from a patient who received antiretroviral therapy. The receptors come from an adult man with HIV who was CMV-seropositive.

The rearrangement uses TRBV24-1 and TRBJ2-1; D might be TRBD1 (5 bases). The V gene's germline CDR1 is KGHDR and CDR2 SFDVKD. V lost 4 bases, J lost 5 bases, and 11 bases lay in between. This CDR3 has 14 amino acids. For the CDR3, the DNA is TGTGCCACCAGTGACCCAGGGAAGGACAATGAGCAGTTCTTC. It is translated as CATSDPGKDNEQFF.

Concerning this clone itself: The same CDR3 also results from other DNA sequences found in this sample. This chain joins TRBV5-1 and TRBJ1-3, with D unclear. Germline V gene sequence: CDR1 SGHRS, CDR2 YFSETQ. Trimming pared 0 bases from V and 0 bases from J, leaving 7 bases between. The CDR3 runs 15 residues. The CDR3 spells CASSLAPGSGNTIYF. CDR3 in DNA: TGCGCCAGCAGCTTGGCACCCGGCTCTGGAAACACCATATATTTT.

The V and J genes are TRBV19 and TRBJ1-5, with D perhaps TRBD1 (5 bases). Trimming shortened V by 10 bases and J by 0 bases, and 16 bases separated the two germline ends. CDR1 is LNHDA and CDR2 is SQIVND in the germline V gene (reference sequence). The CDR3 runs to 15 residues. The CDR3 bases are TGTGCCACTAATAGCCGGGGCGTTAGCAATCAGCCCCAGCATTTT. Protein: CATNSRGVSNQPQHF.

The V call is TRBV20-1, the J call TRBJ2-2; 11 bases are shared with TRBD1. This CDR3 has 16 amino acids. Germline CDR1 and CDR2: DFQATT and SNEGSKA (reference sequence). The V segment lost 3 bases and the J segment 3 bases; nucleotides outside the gene matches: 6. In DNA form, the CDR3 reads TGCAGTGCTAGTTCAGCGGGACAGGGGGACACCGGGGAGCTGTTTTTT. This sequence encodes CSASSAGQGDTGELFF.

The chain has TRBV10-3 and TRBJ1-1; perhaps TRBD1 as D (5 bases). The germline CDR1 and CDR2 sequences are ENHRY and SYGVKD. V lost 0 bases to trimming and J lost 11 bases, with 10 bases between them. CDR3 length: 12 amino acids. CDR3 in amino acids: CAISESAREAFF. In DNA, the CDR3 is TGTGCCATCAGTGAGTCGGCCAGGGAGGCTTTCTTT.

This clone was recorded a few times. The chain carries TRBV5-1 and TRBJ2-7, with 12 bases that match TRBD1. This CDR3 is built from 19 residues. V shed 2 bases and J 2 bases; nucleotides not matched to a gene: 14. The germline V gene has CDR1 SGHRS and CDR2 YFSETQ. DNA for the CDR3: TGCGCCAGCAGCTTCCAGGGACAGGGGGCTAGCGGGCTTCCCTACGAGCAGTACTTC. This encodes CASSFQGQGASGLPYEQYF.

The rearrangement links TRBV28 to TRBJ1-5; D is unresolved. This CDR3 contains 13 residues. The germline gives CDR1 MDHEN, CDR2 SYDVKM. The V and J ends lost 6 bases and 3 bases respectively, with 9 bases between them. CDR3 loop: CASSFLINQPQHF. CDR3 DNA: TGTGCCAGCAGCTTTTTAATCAATCAGCCCCAGCATTTT.

The genes are TRBV5-1 and TRBJ2-2; D assignment may be TRBD1 or TRBD2 (5 bases each). The CDR3 sequence is 13 residues long. Trimming shortened V by 5 bases and J by 3 bases, and 8 bases separated the two germline ends. Germline V gene sequence: CDR1 SGHRS, CDR2 YFSETQ. The CDR3 DNA is TGCGCCAGCAGTCGGGACCACACCGGGGAGCTGTTTTTT. Its translation is CASSRDHTGELFF.

The gene calls are TRBV16 and TRBJ2-7; the D is unclear. The germline gives CDR1 KGHSY, CDR2 FQNENV. The CDR3 is 14 residues long. V was clipped by 2 bases and J by 0 bases, with 8 bases between them. Here the CDR3 reads CASSQQGNSYEQYF. DNA of the CDR3: TGTGCCAGCAGCCAACAAGGCAACTCCTACGAGCAGTACTTC.

The chain couples TRBV10-3 to TRBJ2-2; a possible D gene is TRBD2 (6 bases). The V gene lost 3 bases and the J gene lost 2 bases, with 13 bases spanning the gap. Germline V gives CDR1 ENHRY, CDR2 SYGVKD. The CDR3 runs to 16 residues. The CDR3 loop is CAISDAGTLNTGELFF. As DNA, the CDR3 is TGTGCCATCAGTGATGCCGGGACTCTCAACACCGGGGAGCTGTTTTTT.

This clone was counted once. The chain carries TRBV4-2 and TRBJ2-7, with 9 bases matching TRBD1. V dropped 3 bases and J dropped 1; count of bases not matched to a gene: 7. Germline CDR1 reads LGHNA; CDR2 reads YNFKEQ. The CDR3 totals 16 residues. The CDR3 region has the DNA TGTGCCAGCAGCCAGGGCGAGGGGACAGGGTCCTACGAGCAGTACTTC. Protein: CASSQGEGTGSYEQYF.

In DNA, the CDR3 is TGTGCCAGCAGCCCCAGGGGTGTCCACGAGCAGTACTTC. It encodes CASSPRGVHEQYF. This chain connects TRBV6-5 to TRBJ2-7; the D gene is possibly TRBD1 (6 bases). Germline V gene lookup returns CDR1 MNHEY and CDR2 SVGAGI. The CDR3 extends over 13 amino acids. The V end lost 6 bases, the J end lost 5 bases, and 14 bases lay between the germline ends.

This chain connects TRBV15 to TRBJ2-7, with 7 bases identical to TRBD1. The CDR3 totals 17 residues. Germline-derived CDR1 and CDR2 are LNHNV and YYDKDF (reference sequence). Trimming cost V 0 bases and J 0 bases; bases outside gene matches: 8. This CDR3 reads CATSRDLGQSFSYEQYF. DNA of the CDR3: TGTGCCACCAGCAGAGATCTGGGACAGTCATTCTCCTACGAGCAGTACTTC. The full variable domain, completed using reference TRBV15 and TRBJ2-7, is DAMVIQNPRYQVTQFGKPVTLSCSQTLNHNVMYWYQQKSSQAPKLLFHYYDKDFNNEADTPDNFQSRRPNTSFCFLDIRSPGLGDTAMYLCATSRDLGQSFSYEQYFGPGTRLTVT.

The J gene is TRBJ1-2, the V gene TRBV28; D is uncertain. Germline loops: CDR1 MDHEN, CDR2 SYDVKM. Deletions cut 6 bases from V and 2 bases from J, with 13 bases between. The CDR3 extends over 14 amino acids. CDR3 bases: TGTGCCAGCAGCCTTGAGATGATGAACTATGGCTACACCTTC. Translation: CASSLEMMNYGYTF.

The rearrangement links TRBV19 to TRBJ1-5; D perhaps matches TRBD1 (5 bases). The V end was cut by 9 bases, the J end by 5 bases, with 11 bases between. This CDR3 spans 12 amino acids. Germline CDR1 LNHDA, CDR2 SQIVND (reference sequence). The CDR3 DNA reads as TGTGCCAGCAGGGTTTTCGATCAGCCCCAGCATTTT. Protein sequence: CASRVFDQPQHF.

V gene TRBV6-5 combines with J gene TRBJ1-6, with TRBD1 identical over 7 bases. Per the germline V gene, CDR1 is MNHEY and CDR2 is SVGAGI. The CDR3 contains 16 residues. Germline trimming cut 0 bases from V and 8 bases from J; bases unmatched to any gene: 7. The CDR3 DNA reads TGTGCCAGCAGTTACTCGACCGGGACAGCCTATTCACCCCTCCACTTT. Protein sequence: CASSYSTGTAYSPLHF.

The chain combines TRBV7-6 with TRBJ2-1; TRBD2 agrees at 8 bases. CDR1 is SGHVS and CDR2 is FNYEAQ in the germline V gene. The junction had 11 bases not matched to a gene; V was cut back by 5 bases and J by 8 bases. CDR3 length: 15 amino acids. The CDR3 is CASSPGLARGDEQFF. The CDR3 region has the DNA TGTGCCAGCAGCCCCGGACTAGCCAGGGGCGATGAGCAGTTCTTC.

In its sample, this clone was seen once. The chain combines TRBV28 with TRBJ2-1; 7 bases are shared with TRBD2. Germline loops: CDR1 MDHEN, CDR2 SYDVKM. V gave up 6 bases and J gave up 8 bases; unmatched junction bases: 13. The CDR3 has 15 amino acids. The DNA for the CDR3 is TGTGCCAGCAGCCTTGGTGGCGGGGGTTTTCATGAGCAGTTCTTC. It encodes CASSLGGGGFHEQFF.

This clone appeared a single time. The chain links TRBV6-5 to TRBJ1-5; possibly TRBD1 for D (5 bases). This CDR3 region has 15 residues. V lost 6 bases, J lost 4 bases, and 16 bases lay in between. CDR1 and CDR2 (germline): MNHEY, SVGAGI. CDR3 sequence reads: CASRQATVTNQPQHF. The CDR3 DNA reads TGTGCCAGCAGGCAAGCGACAGTTACAAATCAGCCCCAGCATTTT.

This clone has only one observation. The chain couples TRBV6-2 or TRBV6-3 to TRBJ1-1; TRBD1 matches 7 bases. This CDR3 comprises 17 residues. Germline loops: CDR1 MNHEY, CDR2 SVGEGT. J was trimmed by 2 bases and V by 4 bases; bases with no gene match: 13. CDR3 coding DNA: TGTGCCAGCAGTTTACGGGGAAACAGGGGATACAACACTGAAGCTTTCTTT. Its protein is CASSLRGNRGYNTEAFF.

J is TRBJ2-3 and V is TRBV3-1 (or the pseudogene TRBV3-2); 7 bases match TRBD2. The CDR3 is made up of 16 amino acids. Unmatched junction bases numbered 10, after V lost 4 bases and J lost 3 bases. Germline V gene lookup returns CDR1 LGHDT and CDR2 YNNKEL (reference sequence). This chain's CDR3 is CASSPLRGSTTDTQYF. The DNA for the CDR3 is TGTGCCAGCAGCCCACTTCGCGGGAGTACAACAGATACGCAGTATTTT.

The J gene is TRBJ2-2, the V gene TRBV6-5; D is unresolved. V was pared by 7 bases and J by 6 bases, with 12 bases between. CDR1 is MNHEY and CDR2 is SVGAGI in the germline V gene. CDR3 size: 13 residues. Here the CDR3 reads CASTGPSAGELFF. The CDR3 region has the DNA TGTGCCAGCACCGGGCCCAGCGCCGGGGAGCTGTTTTTT.

The V and J genes are TRBV3-1 (or the pseudogene TRBV3-2) and TRBJ1-1, with 10 bases aligning to TRBD1. This CDR3 has 17 residues. Germline V gives CDR1 LGHDT, CDR2 YNNKEL (reference sequence). V was pared by 4 bases and J by 0 bases, with 8 bases of the junction left unmatched. The CDR3 protein is CASSPVKGQGMNTEAFF. Written as DNA, the CDR3 is TGTGCCAGCAGCCCAGTAAAGGGACAGGGGATGAACACTGAAGCTTTCTTT.

As to this clone: Other nucleotide sequences in the sample specify the same CDR3. The chain recombines TRBV10-3 with TRBJ2-7; a possible D gene is TRBD2 (6 bases). CDR1 is ENHRY and CDR2 is SYGVKD in the germline V gene. V was trimmed by 6 bases and J by 1 base, leaving 7 bases between them. This CDR3 is 12 amino acids long. The CDR3 sequence: CAISGGSYEQYF. For the CDR3, the DNA is TGTGCCATCAGCGGGGGATCCTACGAGCAGTACTTC.

The chain recombines TRBV5-5 with TRBJ1-2, with D hard to call. V was pared by 4 bases and J by 8 bases, with 21 bases between. Per germline, CDR1 SGHKS and CDR2 YYEKEE (reference sequence). The CDR3 runs to 15 residues. In DNA form, the CDR3 reads TGTGCCAGCAGCGTGAACGTTTGGGGATTTGACGGCTACACCTTC. This translates into CASSVNVWGFDGYTF.

The chain is built from TRBV30 and TRBJ2-3; 14 bases agree with TRBD2. This CDR3 is built from 19 residues. Trimming at V came to 5 bases and at J to 0 bases, leaving 13 bases not matched to a gene. Germline V gene sequence: CDR1 GTSNPN, CDR2 SVGIG (reference sequence). CDR3 in amino acids: CAWARETSGGAMSTDTQYF. CDR3 sequence (DNA): TGTGCCTGGGCACGGGAGACTAGCGGGGGGGCGATGAGCACAGATACGCAGTATTTT.

DNA for the CDR3: TGTGCCAGCAGCCACAGGAGCTCCTATAATTCACCCCTCCACTTT. This codes for CASSHRSSYNSPLHF. The chain links TRBV27 to TRBJ1-6; maybe TRBD1 (5 bases). The CDR3 extends over 15 amino acids. Trimming stripped 6 bases from V and 0 bases from J, with 9 bases between. CDR1 is MNHEY and CDR2 is SMNVEV in the germline V gene (reference sequence).

The chain joins TRBV5-1 to TRBJ2-6; no firm D call. V dropped 7 bases and J dropped 1 base, with 9 bases sitting between them. The CDR3 spans 14 residues. Germline CDR1 reads SGHRS; CDR2 reads YFSETQ. Here the CDR3 DNA reads TGCGCCAGCGAGATCGAGTCTGGGGCCAACGTCCTGACTTTC. The encoded protein is CASEIESGANVLTF.